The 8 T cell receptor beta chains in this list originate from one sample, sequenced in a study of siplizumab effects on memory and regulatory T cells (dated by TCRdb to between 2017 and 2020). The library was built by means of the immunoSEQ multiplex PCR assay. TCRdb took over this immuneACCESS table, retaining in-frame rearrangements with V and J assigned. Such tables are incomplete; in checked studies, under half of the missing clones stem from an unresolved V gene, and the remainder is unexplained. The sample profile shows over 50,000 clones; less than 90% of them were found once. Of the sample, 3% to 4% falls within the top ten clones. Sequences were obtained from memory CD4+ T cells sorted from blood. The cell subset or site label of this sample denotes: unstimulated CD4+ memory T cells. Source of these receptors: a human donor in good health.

The CDR3 DNA sequence: TGTGCCAGCAGTAGCCCGCGGAATGAAAAACTGTTTTTT. Amino acids: CASSSPRNEKLFF. The V and J genes are TRBV6-6 and TRBJ1-4, with D unresolved. This CDR3 region has 13 residues. Germline-derived CDR1 and CDR2 are MNHNY and SVGAGI (reference sequence). V was trimmed by 5 bases and J by 5 bases, leaving 9 bases between them.

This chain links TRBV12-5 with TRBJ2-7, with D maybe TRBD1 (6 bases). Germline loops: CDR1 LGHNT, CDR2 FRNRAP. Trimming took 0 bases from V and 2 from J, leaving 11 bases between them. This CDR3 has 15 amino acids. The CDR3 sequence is CASGLVQGRTYEQYF. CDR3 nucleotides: TGTGCTAGTGGTTTGGTACAGGGCAGGACCTACGAGCAGTACTTC.

CDR3 protein: CASSGFFPPGYTF. CDR3 sequence (DNA): TGTGCCAGCAGTGGGTTTTTCCCCCCAGGCTACACCTTC. The V and J genes are TRBV25-1 and TRBJ1-2; D uncertain. The germline CDR1 and CDR2 sequences are MGHDK and SYGVNS. Trimming removed 4 bases from V and 8 bases from J, with 14 bases in between. CDR3 size: 13 residues.

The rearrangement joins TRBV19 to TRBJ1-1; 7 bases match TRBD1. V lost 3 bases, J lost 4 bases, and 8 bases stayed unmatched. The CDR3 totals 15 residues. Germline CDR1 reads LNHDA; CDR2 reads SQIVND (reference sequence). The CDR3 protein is CASSMQDNRGTEAFF. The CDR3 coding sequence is TGTGCCAGTAGTATGCAAGATAACAGGGGCACTGAAGCTTTCTTT.

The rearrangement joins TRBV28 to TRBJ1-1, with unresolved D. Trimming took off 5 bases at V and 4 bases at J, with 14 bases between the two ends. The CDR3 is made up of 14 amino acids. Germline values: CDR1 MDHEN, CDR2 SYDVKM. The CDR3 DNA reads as TGTGCCAGCAGTCCCGGTACGGGTCCCACTGAAGCTTTCTTT. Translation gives CASSPGTGPTEAFF.

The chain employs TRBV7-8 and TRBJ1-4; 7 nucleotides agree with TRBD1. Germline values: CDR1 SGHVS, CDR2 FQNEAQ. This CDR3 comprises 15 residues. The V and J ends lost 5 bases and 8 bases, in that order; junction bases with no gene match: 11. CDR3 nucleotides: TGTGCCAGCAGCGGCCGGGACAGAGCAGGAGAAAAACTGTTTTTT. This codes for CASSGRDRAGEKLFF.

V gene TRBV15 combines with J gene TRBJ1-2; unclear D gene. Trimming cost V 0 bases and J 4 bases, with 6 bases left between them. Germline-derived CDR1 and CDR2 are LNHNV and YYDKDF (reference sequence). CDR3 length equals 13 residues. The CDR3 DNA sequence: TGTGCCACCAGCAGAGATACCGCCTATGGCTACACCTTC. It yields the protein CATSRDTAYGYTF.

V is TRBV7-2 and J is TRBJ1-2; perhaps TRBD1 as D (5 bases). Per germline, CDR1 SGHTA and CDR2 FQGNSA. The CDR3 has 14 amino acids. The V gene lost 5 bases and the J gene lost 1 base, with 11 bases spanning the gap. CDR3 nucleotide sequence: TGTGCCAGCAGCCGTGACAGTGGTAACTATGGCTACACCTTC. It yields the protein CASSRDSGNYGYTF.